Listed below are T cell receptor beta chains from one sample, sequenced in a study of CD8 T cells in ankylosing spondylitis. TCRdb re-called the 5' RACE reads through MiXCR, storing one row per CDR3 protein. The table shows a few hundred thousand distinct CDR3 sequences, with 15% to 25% occurring only once. Sequencing input: blood, either unsorted or a sorted T cell fraction (not recorded which). These receptors originate from a male donor with ankylosing spondylitis or in good health (not recorded which). CDR3s include the opening cysteine and the closing phenylalanine or tryptophan. D genes are given only for firm matches. Clone size is shown for a subset of rows, as once, few, many or a class of expanded clone.

D gene: .
V gene: TRBV29-1
clone size: .
J gene: TRBJ2-3
CDR3 protein: CSGTDGATDTQYF
CDR3 DNA: TGCAGCGGTACGGACGGAGCAACAGATACGCAGTATTTT

D gene: .
V gene: TRBV5-1
clone size: few
J gene: TRBJ2-1
CDR3 protein: CASSLGRIQRYNEQFF
CDR3 DNA: TGCGCCAGCAGCTTGGGTCGTATACAAAGGTACAATGAGCAGTTCTTC

D gene: TRBD2
V gene: TRBV2
clone size: few
J gene: TRBJ2-1
CDR3 protein: CASSRLAGVNEQFF
CDR3 DNA: TGTGCCAGCAGCCGACTAGCGGGGGTCAATGAGCAGTTCTTC

D gene: .
V gene: TRBV20-1
clone size: many
J gene: TRBJ1-1
CDR3 protein: CSALARHTNTEAFF
CDR3 DNA: TGCAGTGCCCTCGCGCGACATACGAACACTGAAGCTTTCTTT

D gene: .
V gene: TRBV12-3/TRBV12-4
clone size: .
J gene: TRBJ2-1
CDR3 protein: CTSGDNEQFF
CDR3 DNA: TGTACCAGCGGAGACAATGAGCAGTTCTTC

D gene: .
V gene: TRBV5-4
clone size: few
J gene: TRBJ2-5
CDR3 protein: CASSETKGLEETQYF
CDR3 DNA: TGTGCCAGCAGCGAAACCAAAGGACTGGAAGAGACCCAGTACTTC

D gene: TRBD2
V gene: TRBV4-1
clone size: many
J gene: TRBJ2-1
CDR3 protein: CASSQDRGSGYEQFF
CDR3 DNA: TGCGCCAGCAGCCAAGATCGCGGGAGCGGGTATGAGCAGTTCTTC

D gene: .
V gene: TRBV6-6
clone size: few
J gene: TRBJ1-2
CDR3 protein: CASSSFVVDGYTF
CDR3 DNA: TGTGCCAGCAGTTCCTTCGTAGTTGATGGCTACACCTTC

D gene: TRBD2
V gene: TRBV3-1
clone size: .
J gene: TRBJ2-4
CDR3 protein: CASSQTSGSIQNIQYF
CDR3 DNA: TGTGCCAGCAGCCAGACTAGCGGGAGCATCCAAAACATTCAGTACTTC

D gene: TRBD1
V gene: TRBV12-5
clone size: few
J gene: TRBJ1-5
CDR3 protein: CASGLPGQGANQPQHF
CDR3 DNA: TGTGCTAGTGGTTTGCCGGGACAGGGGGCTAATCAGCCCCAGCATTTT

D gene: .
V gene: TRBV18
clone size: .
J gene: TRBJ1-6
CDR3 protein: CASSPVRGPDTSPLHF
CDR3 DNA: TGTGCCAGCTCACCCGTACGGGGGCCAGATACTTCACCCCTCCACTTT

D gene: TRBD2
V gene: TRBV20-1
clone size: few
J gene: TRBJ2-1
CDR3 protein: CSARTGLEVSEQFF
CDR3 DNA: TGCAGTGCTAGAACGGGACTAGAGGTATCTGAGCAGTTCTTC

D gene: .
V gene: TRBV7-3
clone size: few
J gene: TRBJ2-3
CDR3 protein: CASSPHPTGGNTDTQYF
CDR3 DNA: TGTGCCAGCAGCCCCCATCCGACCGGGGGAAACACAGATACGCAGTATTTT

D gene: .
V gene: TRBV23-1
clone size: once
J gene: TRBJ2-5
CDR3 protein: CASSQSRDTEETQYF
CDR3 DNA: TGCGCCAGCAGTCAATCACGGGACACGGAAGAGACCCAGTACTTC

D gene: TRBD2
V gene: TRBV18
clone size: .
J gene: TRBJ2-5
CDR3 protein: CASSPGTSRETQYF
CDR3 DNA: TGTGCCAGCTCACCAGGGACTAGCAGGGAGACCCAGTACTTC

D gene: .
V gene: TRBV29-1
clone size: .
J gene: TRBJ2-5
CDR3 protein: CSVVPGLTQETQYF
CDR3 DNA: TGCAGCGTTGTTCCGGGACTGACACAAGAGACCCAGTACTTC

D gene: .
V gene: TRBV5-1
clone size: few
J gene: TRBJ1-3
CDR3 protein: CASSSQVQGVGNTIYF
CDR3 DNA: TGCGCCAGCAGCTCCCAGGTGCAGGGAGTGGGAAACACCATATATTTT

D gene: .
V gene: TRBV3-1
clone size: .
J gene: TRBJ2-2
CDR3 protein: CASSQVWTLSNTGELFF
CDR3 DNA: TGTGCCAGCAGCCAAGTCTGGACGCTCTCGAACACCGGGGAGCTGTTTTTT

D gene: .
V gene: TRBV5-1
clone size: few
J gene: TRBJ1-4
CDR3 protein: CASSFSGGPTNEKLFF
CDR3 DNA: TGCGCCAGCAGCTTTTCCGGCGGACCAACTAATGAAAAACTGTTTTTT

D gene: TRBD2
V gene: TRBV20-1
clone size: few
J gene: TRBJ2-1
CDR3 protein: CSASGSGRAYNEQFF
CDR3 DNA: TGCAGTGCTAGTGGTAGCGGGAGGGCCTACAATGAGCAGTTCTTC

D gene: TRBD1
V gene: TRBV7-3
clone size: few
J gene: TRBJ2-1
CDR3 protein: CASSLYGTGGKSNEQFF
CDR3 DNA: TGTGCCAGCAGCTTATATGGGACAGGGGGAAAGTCGAATGAGCAGTTCTTC

D gene: .
V gene: TRBV12-3/TRBV12-4
clone size: few
J gene: TRBJ1-5
CDR3 protein: CASSLIVGFNQPQHF
CDR3 DNA: TGTGCCAGCAGTTTAATCGTGGGGTTCAATCAGCCCCAGCATTTT

D gene: .
V gene: TRBV7-2
clone size: .
J gene: TRBJ1-2
CDR3 protein: CASSLARGLYGYTF
CDR3 DNA: TGTGCCAGCAGCTTAGCGAGGGGACTCTATGGCTACACCTTC

D gene: TRBD1
V gene: TRBV5-5
clone size: .
J gene: TRBJ2-1
CDR3 protein: CVSSPPDRGNEQFF
CDR3 DNA: TGTGTCAGCAGCCCACCAGACAGGGGTAATGAGCAGTTCTTC

D gene: .
V gene: TRBV4-1
clone size: few
J gene: TRBJ2-2
CDR3 protein: CASSQVTGVNTGELFF
CDR3 DNA: TGCGCCAGCAGCCAAGTTACTGGCGTAAACACCGGGGAGCTGTTTTTT

D gene: TRBD2
V gene: TRBV12-3/TRBV12-4
clone size: few
J gene: TRBJ2-1
CDR3 protein: CASSLGGGAYNEQFF
CDR3 DNA: TGTGCCAGCAGTTTAGGCGGGGGGGCATACAATGAGCAGTTCTTC

D gene: .
V gene: TRBV28
clone size: .
J gene: TRBJ2-3
CDR3 protein: CASSPTVIDTQYF
CDR3 DNA: TGTGCCAGCAGTCCTACAGTGATAGATACGCAGTATTTT

D gene: TRBD1
V gene: TRBV5-1
clone size: few
J gene: TRBJ2-2
CDR3 protein: CASSQGQSNTGELFF
CDR3 DNA: TGCGCCAGCAGCCAGGGACAGTCCAACACCGGGGAGCTGTTTTTT

D gene: .
V gene: TRBV7-9
clone size: .
J gene: TRBJ2-2
CDR3 protein: CTSSLAANTGELFF
CDR3 DNA: TGTACCAGCAGCTTAGCGGCTAACACCGGGGAGCTGTTTTTT

D gene: TRBD2
V gene: TRBV20-1
clone size: .
J gene: TRBJ2-3
CDR3 protein: CSARLAGGRTDTQYF
CDR3 DNA: TGCAGTGCTAGACTAGCGGGGGGGCGCACAGATACGCAGTATTTT

D gene: TRBD1
V gene: TRBV20-1
clone size: few
J gene: TRBJ1-2
CDR3 protein: CSAIGTGENYGYTF
CDR3 DNA: TGCAGTGCCATAGGGACAGGGGAAAACTATGGCTACACCTTC

D gene: TRBD2
V gene: TRBV12-3/TRBV12-4
clone size: few
J gene: TRBJ2-3
CDR3 protein: CASTQQGLAMADTQYF
CDR3 DNA: TGTGCCAGCACCCAACAAGGACTAGCGATGGCAGATACGCAGTATTTT

D gene: .
V gene: TRBV27
clone size: few
J gene: TRBJ2-3
CDR3 protein: CASSLSGSVPYF
CDR3 DNA: TGTGCCAGCAGTTTATCGGGATCAGTCCCGTATTTT

D gene: .
V gene: TRBV20-1
clone size: few
J gene: TRBJ2-3
CDR3 protein: CSARLPGRYTDTQYF
CDR3 DNA: TGCAGTGCTAGACTCCCCGGGAGATACACAGATACGCAGTATTTT

D gene: .
V gene: TRBV28
clone size: few
J gene: TRBJ1-5
CDR3 protein: CASSYGADQPQHF
CDR3 DNA: TGTGCCAGCAGTTACGGTGCGGATCAGCCCCAGCATTTT

D gene: TRBD2
V gene: TRBV20-1
clone size: few
J gene: TRBJ2-2
CDR3 protein: CSARAASGRHANTGELFF
CDR3 DNA: TGCAGTGCTAGAGCGGCTAGCGGGAGGCACGCGAACACCGGGGAGCTGTTTTTT

D gene: .
V gene: TRBV20-1
clone size: .
J gene: TRBJ2-5
CDR3 protein: CSARTGLQETQYF
CDR3 DNA: TGCAGTGCTAGGACAGGCCTACAAGAGACCCAGTACTTC

D gene: .
V gene: TRBV12-3/TRBV12-4
clone size: .
J gene: TRBJ1-4
CDR3 protein: CASSLGQGHSNEKLFF
CDR3 DNA: TGTGCCAGCAGTTTAGGCCAGGGTCACTCTAATGAAAAACTGTTTTTT

D gene: TRBD1
V gene: TRBV10-3
clone size: many
J gene: TRBJ1-2
CDR3 protein: CAISETRDSLNYGYTF
CDR3 DNA: TGTGCCATCAGTGAAACACGGGACAGCCTTAACTATGGCTACACCTTC

D gene: TRBD1
V gene: TRBV27
clone size: few
J gene: TRBJ1-2
CDR3 protein: CASSSHVRQGARGYGYTF
CDR3 DNA: TGTGCCAGCAGTTCCCACGTGAGACAGGGGGCGCGAGGCTATGGCTACACCTTC

D gene: .
V gene: TRBV20-1
clone size: many
J gene: TRBJ2-5
CDR3 protein: CSARDLMGDRSETQYF
CDR3 DNA: TGCAGTGCTAGAGATCTAATGGGAGACCGGAGTGAGACCCAGTACTTC

D gene: .
V gene: TRBV5-1
clone size: few
J gene: TRBJ2-3
CDR3 protein: CASSLARGDTDTQYF
CDR3 DNA: TGCGCCAGCAGCTTGGCCCGAGGTGACACAGATACGCAGTATTTT

D gene: TRBD2
V gene: TRBV5-1
clone size: many
J gene: TRBJ2-1
CDR3 protein: CASSLALAGYNEQFF
CDR3 DNA: TGTGCCAGCAGCTTAGCCCTAGCGGGATACAATGAGCAGTTCTTC

D gene: .
V gene: TRBV20-1
clone size: .
J gene: TRBJ2-3
CDR3 protein: CSAGGTSTDTQYF
CDR3 DNA: TGCAGTGCAGGAGGGACTAGCACAGATACGCAGTATTTT

D gene: .
V gene: TRBV28
clone size: few
J gene: TRBJ2-1
CDR3 protein: CASSLSRAGLLFF
CDR3 DNA: TGTGCCAGCAGTTTATCGCGGGCGGGGCTTCTGTTCTTC

D gene: .
V gene: TRBV9
clone size: .
J gene: TRBJ2-1
CDR3 protein: CASRVEPHGEQFF
CDR3 DNA: TGTGCCAGCAGGGTGGAGCCCCACGGCGAGCAGTTCTTC

D gene: TRBD1
V gene: TRBV12-3/TRBV12-4
clone size: few
J gene: TRBJ1-2
CDR3 protein: CASSQRTGGTYGYTF
CDR3 DNA: TGTGCCAGCAGTCAAAGGACAGGGGGTACCTATGGCTACACCTTC

D gene: TRBD1
V gene: TRBV25-1
clone size: .
J gene: TRBJ1-6
CDR3 protein: CASSTPDRVGSPLHF
CDR3 DNA: TGTGCCAGCAGTACTCCGGACAGGGTTGGATCACCCCTCCACTTT

D gene: .
V gene: TRBV5-1
clone size: .
J gene: TRBJ1-1
CDR3 protein: CASSLGIITMNTEAFF
CDR3 DNA: TGCGCCAGCAGCTTGGGTATTATCACCATGAACACTGAAGCTTTCTTT

D gene: .
V gene: TRBV4-2
clone size: few
J gene: TRBJ2-3
CDR3 protein: CASSGPTGGVLPFSTDTQYF
CDR3 DNA: TGTGCCAGCAGCGGCCCCACGGGCGGGGTCCTACCTTTTAGCACAGATACGCAGTATTTT

D gene: .
V gene: TRBV15
clone size: few
J gene: TRBJ1-1
CDR3 protein: CATRAGARTEAFF
CDR3 DNA: TGTGCCACCAGAGCGGGGGCGAGGACTGAAGCTTTCTTT

D gene: .
V gene: TRBV7-2
clone size: .
J gene: TRBJ2-5
CDR3 protein: CASSLTISETQYF
CDR3 DNA: TGTGCCAGCAGCTTGACTATTAGTGAGACCCAGTACTTC